The 17 T cell receptor beta chains below all came from one sample that was sequenced in a study of vaccination effects on CD4 cells after COVID-19. Before sequencing, viral peptide pools were used by the ViraFEST assay to expand antigen-specific CD4+ T cells. Once cultured for around 11 days, the cells underwent separation to obtain CD4+ T cells. Two-dose vaccination with either BNT162b2 or mRNA-1273 was given to the participants. TCRdb's table, derived via immunoSEQ multiplex PCR, lists solely in-frame clones and lacks some. The repertoire holds just under 60,000 clones, about 78% seen once, with approximately 1.9% in the top ten. What these receptors recognize is not known. Sequenced here: CD4+ T cells from PBMCs cultured with HCoV-OC43 spike peptides, sampled after COVID-19 vaccination. Subset denoted: HCoV-OC43 spike overlapping peptide pool stimulation. These TCRs come from a human donor who received a COVID-19 vaccine.

Details on this clone: An end of the junction does not agree with germline; a read error may underlie this. The rearrangement links TRBV3-1 (or the pseudogene TRBV3-2) to TRBJ1-1; unclear D gene. CDR3 length: 14 residues. Germline CDR1 LGHDT, CDR2 YNNKEL (reference sequence). CDR3 in amino acids: CASSEEGLFTEAFF. As DNA, the CDR3 is TGTGCCAGCAGCGAAGAAGGCCTCTTCACTGAAGCTTTCTTT.

The chain employs TRBV5-1 and TRBJ1-2; no firm D call. Between the trimmed V and J ends, which lost 4 bases and 4 bases, there was a span of 17 bases. CDR1 SGHRS and CDR2 YFSETQ come from the germline V gene. The CDR3 runs to 15 residues. The DNA of the CDR3 is TGCGCCAGCAGCCCTGGGCGAGGAGTATTCTATGGCTACACCTTC. Encoded protein: CASSPGRGVFYGYTF.

This rearrangement joins TRBV18 to TRBJ2-1; the match to TRBD2 covers 8 bases. The ends lost 4 bases at V and 5 bases at J; junction bases unmatched: 7. Germline values: CDR1 KGHSH, CDR2 LQKENI. The CDR3 sequence is 15 residues long. CDR3 sequence: CASSLGRGENNEQFF. CDR3 nucleotides: TGTGCCAGCTCACTCGGGAGGGGGGAAAACAATGAGCAGTTCTTC.

The chain recombines TRBV11-1 with TRBJ1-1; D is undetermined. CDR1 is SGHAT, CDR2 FQDESV, per germline (reference sequence). There are 16 residues in the CDR3. V was trimmed by 4 bases and J by 1 base, leaving 16 bases between them. CDR3 DNA: TGTGCCAGCAGCTCCCCCATCCGAACAAAGAACACTGAAGCTTTCTTT. It specifies CASSSPIRTKNTEAFF.

The rearrangement links TRBV5-1 to TRBJ2-2; unclear D gene. The V gene lost 2 bases and the J gene lost 2 bases, with 10 bases spanning the gap. The length of the CDR3 is 15 residues. Germline-derived CDR1 and CDR2 are SGHRS and YFSETQ. This chain's CDR3 is CASSLGPINTGELFF. In DNA, the CDR3 is TGCGCCAGCAGCTTAGGACCGATCAACACCGGGGAGCTGTTTTTT.

This clone came up a few times. This chain connects TRBV10-1 to TRBJ2-5, with D tentatively TRBD2 (6 bases). Germline assignment: CDR1 WNHNN and CDR2 SYGVQD (reference sequence). This CDR3 contains 13 residues. The germline V and J ends were trimmed by 3 bases and 5 bases, with 10 bases remaining between them. This CDR3 is CASSEIAAETQYF. The CDR3 coding sequence is TGCGCCAGCAGTGAAATAGCGGCGGAGACCCAGTACTTC.

This clone showed up just once. This chain joins TRBV20-1 and TRBJ2-1; the match to TRBD2 covers 9 bases. V lost 3 bases and J lost 4; bases outside the gene matches: 4. CDR1 is DFQATT, CDR2 SNEGSKA, per germline (reference sequence). This CDR3 is 14 amino acids long. The CDR3 coding sequence is TGCAGTGCTAGTCAAGCGGGGGGTTACAATGAGCAGTTCTTC. It is translated as CSASQAGGYNEQFF.

The chain couples TRBV11-1 to TRBJ1-4; 7 positions match TRBD1. J lost 9 bases, V lost 4 bases, and 11 bases had no gene match. CDR1 and CDR2 (germline): SGHAT, FQDESV (reference sequence). CDR3 length: 15 amino acids. CDR3 sequence reads: CASSSRDSGGQKLFF. The CDR3 DNA is TGTGCCAGCAGCTCCAGGGACTCAGGGGGACAAAAACTGTTTTTT.

This chain joins TRBV7-3 and TRBJ2-3, with no clear D. In germline, CDR1 is SGHTA, CDR2 FQGTGA. V shed 4 bases and J shed 3 bases, with 8 bases lying between them. This CDR3 region has 13 residues. CDR3 DNA sequence: TGTGCCAGCAGCTCGTCAAGAACAGATACGCAGTATTTT. Translating it yields CASSSSRTDTQYF.

V gene TRBV7-9 combines with J gene TRBJ2-3, with a weak D call TRBD1 (6 bases). The length of the CDR3 is 15 residues. Trimming left V 6 bases short and J 0 bases short, with 13 bases between. The germline V gene has CDR1 SEHNR and CDR2 FQNEAQ (reference sequence). The CDR3 bases are TGTGCCAGCAGACCCGACAGGCTAAGCACAGATACGCAGTATTTT. This translates into CASRPDRLSTDTQYF.

The chain carries TRBV10-3 and TRBJ1-4; 9 nucleotides agree with TRBD1. Germline V gene sequence: CDR1 ENHRY, CDR2 SYGVKD. V was clipped by 8 bases and J by 0 bases; unmatched bases: 13. The CDR3 sequence is 18 residues long. CDR3 sequence (DNA): TGTGCCATCGGGACGGCACCGGGACAGGGATCAACTAATGAAAAACTGTTTTTT. Encoded protein: CAIGTAPGQGSTNEKLFF.

The J gene is TRBJ1-1, the V gene TRBV6-5; a weak D match, TRBD1 (6 bases). The CDR3 has 14 amino acids. Germline V CDR1 and CDR2: MNHEY, SVGAGI. V was cut by 2 bases and J by 5 bases, with 12 bases left in between. The CDR3 DNA reads as TGTGCCAGCAGTTACATGGGGGCACGGACTGAAGCTTTCTTT. Protein: CASSYMGARTEAFF.

The V gene is TRBV20-1, the J gene TRBJ2-2, with D possibly TRBD1 on 6 matching bases. This CDR3 is 14 amino acids long. From germline, CDR1 is DFQATT and CDR2 SNEGSKA (reference sequence). Trimming took 3 bases from V and 7 from J, leaving 15 bases between them. The CDR3 DNA sequence: TGCAGTGCTAGTCAGGGGTATCCGGGCGGGGAGCTGTTTTTT. The encoded protein is CSASQGYPGGELFF.

This clone has a handful of counts. The V call is TRBV24-1, the J call TRBJ2-1; weak D call: TRBD1 (6 bases). Germline CDR1 is KGHDR and CDR2 is SFDVKD. Trimming removed 2 bases from V and 7 bases from J, with 17 bases in between. This CDR3 region has 16 residues. CDR3 coding DNA: TGTGCCACCAGTGATTCCACAGTCGACAGGCGGAATGAGCAGTTCTTC. Its translation is CATSDSTVDRRNEQFF.

The chain joins TRBV5-8 to TRBJ2-3; no reliable D call. Germline V gene data show CDR1 as SGHTS and CDR2 as YDEGEE. The CDR3 is made up of 16 amino acids. Trimming left V 7 bases short and J 0 bases short, with 18 bases between. DNA for the CDR3: TGTGCCAGCCCTGTCCCCTTTACCCATAGCACAGATACGCAGTATTTT. Translation gives CASPVPFTHSTDTQYF.

The V call is TRBV7-9, the J call TRBJ1-1; the D is unclear. V was clipped by 1 base and J by 1 base, with 7 bases between them. The germline V gene encodes CDR1 SEHNR and CDR2 FQNEAQ (reference sequence). The CDR3 consists of 14 residues. In DNA, the CDR3 is TGTGCCAGCAGCTTAGAGGGATGGAACACTGAAGCTTTCTTT. It codes for CASSLEGWNTEAFF. Full variable domain (missing parts from reference TRBV7-9 and TRBJ1-1): DTGVSQNPRHKITKRGQNVTFRCDPISEHNRLYWYRQTLGQGPEFLTYFQNEAQLEKSRLLSDRFSAERPKGSFSTLEIQRTEQGDSAMYLCASSLEGWNTEAFFGQGTRLTVV.

The V gene is TRBV30, the J gene TRBJ1-5; no definite D call. Trimming cost V 5 bases and J 3 bases, with 5 bases left between them. Per the germline V gene, CDR1 is GTSNPN and CDR2 is SVGIG (reference sequence). This CDR3 has 11 residues. Here the CDR3 reads CAWGINQPQHF. The CDR3 DNA follows: TGTGCCTGGGGTATCAATCAGCCCCAGCATTTT.